The entry that follows covers one TCR beta chain sequence. Its antigen is unknown. It was template switching that added a universal primer site, and there were unique molecular identifiers on the cDNA. TCRdb redid the calling of the 5' RACE reads with MiXCR, one entry per CDR3 protein. Seen here are 1.5 million to 2 million distinct CDR3 sequences, under 35% observed once, and the top ten hold less than 0.35%. These data come from a study of identical twins. Whole-study results and caveats: Instead of following the same donors, the conclusions were based on cross-sectional statistical analysis. For cord blood, abundant beta clonotypes had fewer insertions, unlike memory repertoires, which showed none.

No donor was unhealthy or non-Caucasian. In germline, CDR1 is DFQATT, CDR2 SNEGSKA (reference sequence). This CDR3 has 17 residues. The trim removed 2 bases at V and 2 bases at J, leaving 10 bases unmatched. This receptor was identified in a newborn girl in good health. The sequencing input was cord blood. The chain carries TRBV20-1 and TRBJ2-7, with TRBD2 matching over 12 bases. CDR3 region: CSARPLSSGRAAYEQYF. The CDR3 nucleotides read TGCAGTGCTAGACCACTGTCTAGCGGGAGGGCTGCCTACGAGCAGTACTTC.